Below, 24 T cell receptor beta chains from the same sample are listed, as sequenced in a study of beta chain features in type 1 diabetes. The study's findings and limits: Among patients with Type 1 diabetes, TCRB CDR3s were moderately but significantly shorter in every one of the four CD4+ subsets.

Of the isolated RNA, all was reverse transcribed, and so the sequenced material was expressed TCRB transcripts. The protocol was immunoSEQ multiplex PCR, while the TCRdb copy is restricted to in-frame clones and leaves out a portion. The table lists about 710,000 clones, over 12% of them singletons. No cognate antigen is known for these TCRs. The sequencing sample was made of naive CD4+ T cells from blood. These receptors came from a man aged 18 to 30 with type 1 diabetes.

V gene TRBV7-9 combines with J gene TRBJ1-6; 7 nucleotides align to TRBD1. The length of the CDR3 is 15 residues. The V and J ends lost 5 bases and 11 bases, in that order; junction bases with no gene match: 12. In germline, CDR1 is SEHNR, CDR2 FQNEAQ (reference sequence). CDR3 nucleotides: TGTGCCAGCAGCAGGAACAGGGGTGGGACAACACCCCTCCACTTT. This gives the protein CASSRNRGGTTPLHF.

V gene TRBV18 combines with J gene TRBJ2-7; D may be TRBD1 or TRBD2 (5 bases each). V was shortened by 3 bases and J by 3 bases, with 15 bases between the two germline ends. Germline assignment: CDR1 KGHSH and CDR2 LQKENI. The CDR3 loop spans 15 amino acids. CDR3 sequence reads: CASSPGASAYYEQYF. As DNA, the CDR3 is TGTGCCAGCTCACCCGGGGCTAGTGCTTACTACGAGCAGTACTTC.

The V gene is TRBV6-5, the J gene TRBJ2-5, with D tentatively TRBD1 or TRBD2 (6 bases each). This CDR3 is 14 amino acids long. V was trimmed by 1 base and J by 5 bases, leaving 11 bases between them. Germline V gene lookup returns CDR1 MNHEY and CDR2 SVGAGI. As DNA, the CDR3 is TGTGCCAGCAGTTACTATGGGGGGCATGAGACCCAGTACTTC. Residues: CASSYYGGHETQYF.

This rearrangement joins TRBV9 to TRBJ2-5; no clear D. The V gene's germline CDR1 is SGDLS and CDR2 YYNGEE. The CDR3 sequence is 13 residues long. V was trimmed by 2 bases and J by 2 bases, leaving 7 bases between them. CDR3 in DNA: TGTGCCAGCAGCGTTCTAGATCAAGAGACCCAGTACTTC. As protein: CASSVLDQETQYF.

CDR3 residues: CAISENTNTEAFF. DNA of the CDR3: TGTGCCATCAGTGAAAACACGAACACTGAAGCTTTCTTT. The rearrangement links TRBV10-3 to TRBJ1-1, with D uncertain. V lost 3 bases, J lost 1 base, and 6 bases lay in between. The germline V gene encodes CDR1 ENHRY and CDR2 SYGVKD. The CDR3 is 13 amino acids.

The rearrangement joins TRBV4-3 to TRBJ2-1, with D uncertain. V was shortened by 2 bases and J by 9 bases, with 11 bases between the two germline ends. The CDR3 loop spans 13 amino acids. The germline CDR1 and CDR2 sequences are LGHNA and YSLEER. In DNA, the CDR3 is TGCGCCAGCAGCCAACTCCTAGAGAGTGAGCAGTTCTTC. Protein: CASSQLLESEQFF.

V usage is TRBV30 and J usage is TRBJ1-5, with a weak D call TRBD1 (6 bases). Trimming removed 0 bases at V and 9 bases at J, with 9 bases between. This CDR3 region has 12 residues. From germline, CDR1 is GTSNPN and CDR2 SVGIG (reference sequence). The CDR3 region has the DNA TGTGCCTGGAGTGTACAGGACAGGCCCCAGCATTTT. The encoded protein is CAWSVQDRPQHF.

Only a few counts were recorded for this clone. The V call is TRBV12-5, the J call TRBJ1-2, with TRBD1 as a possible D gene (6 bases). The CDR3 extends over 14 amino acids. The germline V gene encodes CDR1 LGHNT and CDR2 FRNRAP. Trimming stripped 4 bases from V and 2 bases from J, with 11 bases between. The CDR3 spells CASGSGQTNYGYTF. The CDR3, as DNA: TGTGCTAGTGGTTCTGGACAGACGAACTATGGCTACACCTTC.

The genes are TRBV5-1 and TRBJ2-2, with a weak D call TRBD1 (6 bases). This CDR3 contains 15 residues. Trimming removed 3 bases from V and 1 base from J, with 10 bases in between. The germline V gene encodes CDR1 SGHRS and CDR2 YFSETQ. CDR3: CASSSLGQNTGELFF. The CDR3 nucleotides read TGCGCCAGCAGCTCGCTGGGACAGAACACCGGGGAGCTGTTTTTT.

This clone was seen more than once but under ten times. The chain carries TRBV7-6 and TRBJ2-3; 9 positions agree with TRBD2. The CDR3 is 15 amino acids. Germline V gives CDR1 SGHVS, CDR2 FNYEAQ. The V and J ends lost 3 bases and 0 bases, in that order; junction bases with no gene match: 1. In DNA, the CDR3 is TGTGCCAGCAGCTTGACTAGCGGCAGCACAGATACGCAGTATTTT. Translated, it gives CASSLTSGSTDTQYF.

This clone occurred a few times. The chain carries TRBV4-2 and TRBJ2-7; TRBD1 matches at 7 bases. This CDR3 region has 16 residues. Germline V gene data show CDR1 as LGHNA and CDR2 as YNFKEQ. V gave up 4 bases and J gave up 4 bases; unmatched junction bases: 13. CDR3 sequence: CASSPTPRTQGYEQYF. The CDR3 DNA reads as TGTGCCAGCAGCCCAACCCCCAGGACACAGGGGTACGAGCAGTACTTC.

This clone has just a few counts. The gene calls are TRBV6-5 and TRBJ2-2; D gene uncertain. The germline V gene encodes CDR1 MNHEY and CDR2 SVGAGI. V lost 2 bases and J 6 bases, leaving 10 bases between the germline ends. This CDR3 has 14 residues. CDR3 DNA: TGTGCCAGCAGTTACAGGCTTTTTGCCGGGGAGCTGTTTTTT. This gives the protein CASSYRLFAGELFF.

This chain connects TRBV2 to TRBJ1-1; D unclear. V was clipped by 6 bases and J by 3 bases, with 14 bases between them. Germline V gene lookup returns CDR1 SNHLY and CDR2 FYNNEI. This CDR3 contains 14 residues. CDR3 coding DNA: TGTGCCAGCAGAGATCGCATGGGTGACACTGAAGCTTTCTTT. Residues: CASRDRMGDTEAFF.

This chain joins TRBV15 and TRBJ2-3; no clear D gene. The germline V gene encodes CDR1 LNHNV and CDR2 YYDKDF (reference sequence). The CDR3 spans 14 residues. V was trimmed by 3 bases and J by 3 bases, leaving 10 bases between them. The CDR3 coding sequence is TGTGCCACCAGCAGCGTAGCTGCTACAGATACGCAGTATTTT. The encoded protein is CATSSVAATDTQYF.

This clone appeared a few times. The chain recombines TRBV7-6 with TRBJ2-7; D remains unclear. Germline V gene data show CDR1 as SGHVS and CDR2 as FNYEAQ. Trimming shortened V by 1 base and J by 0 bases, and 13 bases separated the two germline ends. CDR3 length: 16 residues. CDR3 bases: TGTGCCAGCAGCTTAGTGCAGCGACCCAGCTCCTACGAGCAGTACTTC. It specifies CASSLVQRPSSYEQYF.

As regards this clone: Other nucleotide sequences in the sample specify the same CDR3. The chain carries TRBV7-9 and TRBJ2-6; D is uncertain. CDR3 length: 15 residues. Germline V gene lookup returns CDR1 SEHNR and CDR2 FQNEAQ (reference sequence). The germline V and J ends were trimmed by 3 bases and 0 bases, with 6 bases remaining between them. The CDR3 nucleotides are TGTGCCAGCAGCTTCGGGCTCTCTGGGGCCAACGTCCTGACTTTC. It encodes CASSFGLSGANVLTF. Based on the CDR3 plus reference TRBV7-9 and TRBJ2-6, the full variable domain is DTGVSQNPRHKITKRGQNVTFRCDPISEHNRLYWYRQTLGQGPEFLTYFQNEAQLEKSRLLSDRFSAERPKGSFSTLEIQRTEQGDSAMYLCASSFGLSGANVLTFGAGSRLTVL.

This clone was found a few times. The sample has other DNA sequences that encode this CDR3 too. The CDR3, as DNA: TGCGCCAGCAGCTTGGCAGGGGATAGCAATCAGCCCCAGCATTTT. The encoded protein is CASSLAGDSNQPQHF. The J gene is TRBJ1-5, the V gene TRBV5-1, with D tentatively TRBD1 (6 bases). The CDR3 has 15 residues. Trimming removed 0 bases from V and 0 bases from J, with 7 bases in between. From germline, CDR1 is SGHRS and CDR2 YFSETQ.

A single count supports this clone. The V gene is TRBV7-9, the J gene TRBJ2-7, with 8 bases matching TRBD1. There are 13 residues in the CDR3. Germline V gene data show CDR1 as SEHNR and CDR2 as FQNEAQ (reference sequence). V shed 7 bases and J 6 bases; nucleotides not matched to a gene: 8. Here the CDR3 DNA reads TGTGCCAGCACCCCGACAGGGGCTGGCGAGCAGTACTTC. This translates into CASTPTGAGEQYF.

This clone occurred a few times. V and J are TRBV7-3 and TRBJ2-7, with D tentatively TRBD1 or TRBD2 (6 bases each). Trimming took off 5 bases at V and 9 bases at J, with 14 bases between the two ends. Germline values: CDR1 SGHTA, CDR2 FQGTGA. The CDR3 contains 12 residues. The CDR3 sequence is CASSAIGGRQYF. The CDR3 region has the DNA TGTGCCAGCAGCGCCATCGGGGGCAGGCAGTACTTC. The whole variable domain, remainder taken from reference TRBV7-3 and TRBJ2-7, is GAGVSQTPSNKVTEKGKYVELRCDPISGHTALYWYRQSLGQGPEFLIYFQGTGAADDSGLPNDRFFAVRPEGSVSTLKIQRTERGDSAVYLCASSAIGGRQYFGPGTRLTVT.

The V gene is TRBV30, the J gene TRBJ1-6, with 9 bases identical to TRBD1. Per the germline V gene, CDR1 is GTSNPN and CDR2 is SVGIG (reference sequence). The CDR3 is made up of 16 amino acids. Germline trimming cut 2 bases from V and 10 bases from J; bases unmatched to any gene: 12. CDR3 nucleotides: TGTGCCTGGAGTCAAACAGGGGGCCTAAGGAAATCACCCCTCCACTTT. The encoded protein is CAWSQTGGLRKSPLHF.

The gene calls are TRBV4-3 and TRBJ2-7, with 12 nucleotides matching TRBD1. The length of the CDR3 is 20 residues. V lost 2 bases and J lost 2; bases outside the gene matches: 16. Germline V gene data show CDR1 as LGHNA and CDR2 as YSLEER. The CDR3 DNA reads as TGCGCCAGCAGCCAAAGCTACCGGGACAGGGGGCCTCTAAGTCCCTACGAGCAGTACTTC. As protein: CASSQSYRDRGPLSPYEQYF.

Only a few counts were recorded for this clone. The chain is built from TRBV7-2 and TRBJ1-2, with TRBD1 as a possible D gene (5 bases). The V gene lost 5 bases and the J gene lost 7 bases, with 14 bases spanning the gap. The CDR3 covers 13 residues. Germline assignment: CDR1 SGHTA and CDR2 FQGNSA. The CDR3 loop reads CASSVRVAGGYTF. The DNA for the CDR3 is TGTGCCAGCAGCGTCAGGGTTGCGGGTGGCTACACCTTC.

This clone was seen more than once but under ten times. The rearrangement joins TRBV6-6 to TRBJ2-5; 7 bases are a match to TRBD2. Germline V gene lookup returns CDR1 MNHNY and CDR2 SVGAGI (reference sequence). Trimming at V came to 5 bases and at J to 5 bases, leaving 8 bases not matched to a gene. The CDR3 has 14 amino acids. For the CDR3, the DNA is TGTGCCAGCAGTCTCGATACTAGCGAGGAGACCCAGTACTTC. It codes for CASSLDTSEETQYF.

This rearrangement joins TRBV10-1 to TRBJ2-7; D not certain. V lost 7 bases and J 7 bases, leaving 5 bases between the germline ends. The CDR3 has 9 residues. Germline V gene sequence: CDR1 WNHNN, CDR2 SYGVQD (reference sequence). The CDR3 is CASMREQYF. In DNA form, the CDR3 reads TGCGCCAGCATGAGGGAGCAGTACTTC.